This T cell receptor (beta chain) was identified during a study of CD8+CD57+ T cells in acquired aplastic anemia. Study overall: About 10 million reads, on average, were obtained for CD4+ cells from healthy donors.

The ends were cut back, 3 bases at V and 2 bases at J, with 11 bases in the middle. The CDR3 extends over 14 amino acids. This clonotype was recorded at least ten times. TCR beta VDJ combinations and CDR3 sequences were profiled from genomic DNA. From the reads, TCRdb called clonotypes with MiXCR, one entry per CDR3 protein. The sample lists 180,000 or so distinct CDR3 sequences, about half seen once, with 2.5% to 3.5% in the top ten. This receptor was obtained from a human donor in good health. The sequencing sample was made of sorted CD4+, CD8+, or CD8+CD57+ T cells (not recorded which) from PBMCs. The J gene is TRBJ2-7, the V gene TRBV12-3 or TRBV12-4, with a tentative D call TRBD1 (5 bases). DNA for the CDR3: TGTGCCAGCAGTTTTGGGGCAGGTACCTACGAGCAGTACTTC. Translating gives CASSFGAGTYEQYF.